Sequencing of this T cell receptor beta chain was carried out in a study of blood T cell repertoires in COVID-19. In the study overall: Researchers got acute and convalescent COVID-19 samples from the United States, Italy and Spain. From T cells, B-cell-depleted T cells, or PBMCs came the material, which was cDNA or gDNA.

Those who participated ranged in age from about 18 to 89 years and resided in roughly 26 US areas. Sequencing was performed with immunoSEQ multiplex PCR; in TCRdb, only in-frame clones are kept and a portion is missing. Of 130,000 to 150,000 clones in the sample, around 90% are singletons; the top ten hold roughly 4%. CDR3 length: 15 residues. V shed 5 bases and J 3 bases; nucleotides not matched to a gene: 5. Germline CDR1 and CDR2: MDHEN and SYDVKM. The origin of this receptor is a woman in her thirties or forties who had been exposed to COVID-19. The specimen was PBMCs or T cells enriched from blood (not recorded which). The chain couples TRBV28 to TRBJ2-7; 12 bases are a match to TRBD1. In DNA form, the CDR3 reads TGTGCCAGCAGTCTTGGGACAGGGGGCATCTACGAGCAGTACTTC. Its translation: CASSLGTGGIYEQYF.